This entry is about one T cell receptor (beta chain). The sample is drawn from a study of Ad26.COV2.S vaccination and SARS-CoV-2 variants. Study as a whole: Intramuscularly, Ad26.COV2.S was given either once or twice, 56 days apart.

Germline V gives CDR1 ENHRY, CDR2 SYGVKD. V was clipped by 0 bases and J by 2 bases, with 14 bases between them. This CDR3 is built from 16 residues. Measured with immunoSEQ multiplex PCR; TCRdb has only the in-frame clones, and not every one. This repertoire shows around 320,000 clones, around four fifths found once; its top ten account for 2.1%. Sample treatment: some 20 received Ad26.COV2.S at low or high dose, single or two shots; 5 received placebo; per-sample allocation not given. Samples came from day 63 after the first vaccine or placebo injection. Spike of the Wuhan-strain SARS-CoV-2 was expressed by an Ad26 vector, which formed the vaccine.

The chain has TRBV10-3 and TRBJ2-7; D unresolved. Here the sequenced sample was peripheral blood, taken in a trial of Ad26.COV2.S vaccine versus placebo. The clonotype originates from a person aged 18 to 59 who received the Ad26.COV2.S COVID-19 vaccine or a placebo. DNA for the CDR3: TGTGCCATCAGTGAGTCAGGTCGGCAGGCCCCCTACGAGCAGTACTTC. This gives the protein CAISESGRQAPYEQYF.